This entry concerns a single T cell receptor (beta chain). This clonotype has more than one count but fewer than ten. Its cognate antigen has yet to be identified. Base qualities are not at hand, and no much larger clone is one base apart. From the cysteine through the phenylalanine, the CDR3 covers 16 amino acids. Just CDR3 DNA is preserved here, 48 bases in frame from base 1. CDR1 and CDR2 are drawn from the germline V gene: SGHTA, FQGNSA. Trimming leaves V shorter by 2 bases and J shorter by 5 bases, with the junction holding 10 bases beyond the gene matches. This sample stems from a study of blood T cells in healthy people across ages (dated by TCRdb to about 2015). As for the study more broadly: Template switching captured roughly one uniquely barcoded TCR beta cDNA molecule per two T cells in model experiments. The study measured age-related changes in TCR beta repertoire diversity using deep sequencing normalized with unique cDNA molecular identifiers. The donors were divided into four age groups: young (average about 15 years), middle-aged (approximately 39), aged (approximately 62) and long-lived (roughly 82). For two donors (one aged 18 to 30 and one aged 80 or older), the study analyzed two additional independent replicas of 1 million unique cDNA reads from the same blood draw. General study outcomes and caveats: Observed TCR beta diversity correlated strongly with the percentage of naive T cells measured by flow cytometry. Compared with the aged group, the long-lived group had more naive CD4+ T cells, fewer expanded clones and increased TCR diversity, a pattern suggesting age selection. Estimates of total diversity based on one million sequenced T cells were considered lower bounds and underestimates. Bulk unsorted PBMC profiling prevented conclusive comparison of naive and antigen-experienced compartments. Because donor CMV infection status was unknown, age-related changes in expanded clonotypes were potentially confounded. As age increased, observed TCR beta diversity per million T cells dropped in a roughly linear way, and a significant reduction was already evident by age 40.

Donors were 39 systemically healthy Caucasian individuals from Russia aged 6 to 90 years. Each donor gave approximately 10 milliliters of peripheral blood, collected into EDTA-treated Vacutainer tubes. PBMCs were isolated by Ficoll-Paque density-gradient centrifugation, with at least 6.5 million obtained per sample. Trizol reagent was used to extract total RNA from PBMCs, with at least 5 micrograms per sample. Naive CD45RAhigh/CD27high T cell percentages were measured by flow cytometry on a PBMC aliquot from every donor. Libraries came from 5' RACE. The instrument was an Illumina HiSeq 2500. The second PCR ran for roughly 7 to 12 cycles and used a J-beta primer mix along with a sample-barcoded 5' primer. A unique molecular identifier was introduced onto each TCR beta cDNA molecule by a template-switch 5' adaptor carrying 12 random nucleotides. Each sample yielded at least 3 million CDR3-containing paired-end reads. First-strand cDNA synthesis was performed from all RNA using the Mint cDNA synthesis kit, with priming by a TRBC-specific oligonucleotide. After uracil-DNA glycosylase treatment, a first 18-cycle PCR used universal primers M1SS and BC2_uni_R on all cDNA. The authors' pipeline ran thus. For normalization, 1 million high-quality reads were randomly selected from each sample, with every read carrying a distinct molecular identifier. Instead of being binned into consensus sequences, reads that shared molecular identifiers were thrown out. MiTCR, run with a Q25 quality threshold and the strictest error-elimination algorithm, handled CDR3 identification, clonotype clustering and error correction. A nonparametric unseen species model with Euler transformation was used to estimate a lower bound on total TCR beta diversity. Through fastp at Q25 and MiXCR, TCRdb rebuilt clones from the public reads, retaining in-frame beta chains. Rows are combined by CDR3 protein, so each entry shows the most common genes and DNA. The V and J calls follow TCRdb's processing rather than the paper's. This sample lists around 1,000,000 distinct CDR3 sequences; around 25% were detected once. The ten largest clones capture around 0.7% of the sample.

This sample was also put to use in a study of T cells of mothers and their children. The second paper states: The donors were nine systemically healthy Caucasian individuals, made up of three mothers and their six children. cDNA synthesis used all of the extracted RNA, with around 1.6 ug of RNA in each 15 ul reaction. In the second PCR, sample barcodes and 2-4 random nucleotides were introduced via the M1S primer. Each mother yielded over 8 million TCR beta CDR3 reads and each child 2.5 million to 3 million reads. In both related and unrelated pairs, thymic selection shapes the output of TCR recombination in a similar way, with inherited differences having only a minor effect. Normalized repertoire overlap was always slightly but never significantly higher in related than unrelated mother-child pairs. No persistent microchimeric T cell clones were found, with a detection sensitivity of 75 to 100 clones per million clonotypes. The study used deep NGS to compare TCR beta repertoires of mothers and children, seeking features distinguishing related mother-child pairs from unrelated individuals. The mean age was roughly 40 +/- 4 years for the mothers and about 10 +/- 4 years for the children. After adapters were ligated using NEBNext reagents, the libraries underwent 100+100 nt paired-end sequencing on an Illumina HiSeq 2000. Mother and child libraries were prepared a month apart and sequenced in separate runs to prevent cross-contamination. Between roughly 500,000 and 2,300,000 distinct TCR beta clonotypes were identified per donor. Naive TCR beta clonotypes were estimated from low-frequency clonotypes matched to each donor's FACS-determined naive share, without sorting.

The V and J segments used are TRBV7-2 and TRBJ2-3, with 7 central nucleotides matching TRBD2. Sequencing was carried out using blood. This sequence originates from a girl aged 2 to 9 in good health. The nucleotide sequence reads TGTGCCAGCAGCTTAATTGGGCGGGGGTCCGGAGATACGCAGTATTTT. Its translation is CASSLIGRGSGDTQYF.